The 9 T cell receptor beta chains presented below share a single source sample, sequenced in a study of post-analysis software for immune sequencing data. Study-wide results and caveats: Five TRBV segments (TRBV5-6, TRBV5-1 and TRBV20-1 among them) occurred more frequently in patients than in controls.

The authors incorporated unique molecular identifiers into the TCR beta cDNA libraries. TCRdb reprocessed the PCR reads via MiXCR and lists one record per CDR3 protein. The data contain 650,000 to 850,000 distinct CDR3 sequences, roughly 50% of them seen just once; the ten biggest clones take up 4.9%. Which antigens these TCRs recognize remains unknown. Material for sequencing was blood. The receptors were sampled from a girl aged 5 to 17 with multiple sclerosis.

The CDR3 bases are TGTGCCAGCAGCTTAGAGACGGTAGGTGAGCAGTTCTTC. It yields the protein CASSLETVGEQFF. The chain joins TRBV7-2 to TRBJ2-1, with D uncertain. Trimming removed 1 base from V and 9 bases from J, with 10 bases in between. This CDR3 contains 13 residues. The germline V gene has CDR1 SGHTA and CDR2 FQGNSA.

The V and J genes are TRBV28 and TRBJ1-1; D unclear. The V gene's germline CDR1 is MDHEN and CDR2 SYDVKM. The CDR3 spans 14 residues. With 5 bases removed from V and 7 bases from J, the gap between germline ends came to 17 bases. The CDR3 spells CASSLNPGVFEAFF. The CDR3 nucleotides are TGTGCCAGCAGTCTAAACCCGGGCGTATTTGAAGCTTTCTTT.

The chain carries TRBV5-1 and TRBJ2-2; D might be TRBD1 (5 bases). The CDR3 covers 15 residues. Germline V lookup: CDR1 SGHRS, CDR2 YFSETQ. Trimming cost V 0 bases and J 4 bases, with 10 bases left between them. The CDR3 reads CASSLAGYVTGELFF. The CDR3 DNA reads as TGCGCCAGCAGCTTGGCAGGGTACGTCACCGGGGAGCTGTTTTTT.

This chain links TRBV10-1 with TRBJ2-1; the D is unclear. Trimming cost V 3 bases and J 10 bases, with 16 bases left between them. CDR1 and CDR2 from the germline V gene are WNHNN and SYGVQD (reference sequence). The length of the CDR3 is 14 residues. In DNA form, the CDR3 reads TGCGCCAGCAGTGACCCCCATGCGGTTCGGGAGCAGTTCTTC. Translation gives CASSDPHAVREQFF.

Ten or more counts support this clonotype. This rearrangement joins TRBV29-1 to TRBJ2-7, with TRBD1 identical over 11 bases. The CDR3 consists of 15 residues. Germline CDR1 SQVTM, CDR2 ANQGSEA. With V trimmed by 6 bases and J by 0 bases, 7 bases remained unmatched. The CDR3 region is CSVSGDRGSSYEQYF. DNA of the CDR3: TGCAGCGTGTCAGGGGACAGGGGGTCCTCCTACGAGCAGTACTTC.

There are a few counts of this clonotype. CDR3 bases: TGTGCCAGCAGTTTAGCCAGGGGGCGCTCCTACGAGCAGTACTTC. Amino acid sequence: CASSLARGRSYEQYF. This rearrangement joins TRBV27 to TRBJ2-7; 8 bases agree with TRBD1. There are 15 residues in the CDR3. V was pared by 2 bases and J by 0 bases, with 3 bases of the junction left unmatched. Germline V gives CDR1 MNHEY, CDR2 SMNVEV (reference sequence).

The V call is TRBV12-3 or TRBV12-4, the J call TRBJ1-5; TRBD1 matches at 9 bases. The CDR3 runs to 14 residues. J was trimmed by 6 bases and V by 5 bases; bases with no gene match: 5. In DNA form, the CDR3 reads TGTGCCAGCAGTGGGGACAGGGAGGGTCAGCCCCAGCATTTT. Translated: CASSGDREGQPQHF.

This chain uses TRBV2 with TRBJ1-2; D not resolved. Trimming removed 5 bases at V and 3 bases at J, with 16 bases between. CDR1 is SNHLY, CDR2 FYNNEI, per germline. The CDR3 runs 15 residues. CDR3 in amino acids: CASSSRMTVDYGYTF. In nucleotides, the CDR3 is TGTGCCAGCAGTAGCCGCATGACCGTTGACTATGGCTACACCTTC.

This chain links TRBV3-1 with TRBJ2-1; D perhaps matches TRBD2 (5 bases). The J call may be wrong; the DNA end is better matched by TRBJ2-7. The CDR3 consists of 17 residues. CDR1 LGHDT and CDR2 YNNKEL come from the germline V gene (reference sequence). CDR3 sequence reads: CASSPPGTQSSYNEQYF. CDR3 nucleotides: TGTGCCAGCAGCCCCCCGGGAACCCAGAGCTCCTACAATGAGCAGTACTTC.